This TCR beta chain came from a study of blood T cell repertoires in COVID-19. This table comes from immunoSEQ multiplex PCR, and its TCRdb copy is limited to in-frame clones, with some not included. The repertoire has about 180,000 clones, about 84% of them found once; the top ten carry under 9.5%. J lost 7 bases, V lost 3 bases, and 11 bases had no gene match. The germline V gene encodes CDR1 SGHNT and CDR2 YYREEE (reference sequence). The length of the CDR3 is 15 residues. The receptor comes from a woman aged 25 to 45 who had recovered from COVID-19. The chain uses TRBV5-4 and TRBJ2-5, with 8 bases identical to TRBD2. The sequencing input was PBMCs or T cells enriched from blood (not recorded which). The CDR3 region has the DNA TGTGCCAGCAGCTCCCAAGGACTAGCCCTAGGGACCCAGTACTTC. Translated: CASSSQGLALGTQYF.